The rows below give T cell receptor beta chains drawn from one sample of a study of shared clonotypes between healthy human individuals. TCRdb's table, derived via immunoSEQ multiplex PCR, lists solely in-frame clones and lacks some. The profile shows about 2.4 million clones, 80% to 95% of them singletons. The sequencing input was naive CD4+ T cells from PBMCs. All receptors derive from a man between 18 and 35 years old in good health. Some clones in this sample may be carry-over from other donors' samples. Each CDR3 is given with its conserved first and last residue. D genes are given only for firm matches. Rows give clone size only sometimes, using once, few, many, or a class for an expanded clone.

abundance,d_gene,j_gene,v_gene,CDR3aa,CDR3nt
-,-,TRBJ1-1,TRBV6-5,CASSSDSYTEAFF,TGTGCCAGCAGTTCAGACTCTTACACTGAAGCTTTCTTT
-,TRBD1,TRBJ2-7,TRBV28,CASLPLGAGGRNEQYF,TGTGCCAGCCTCCCCCTCGGGGCAGGGGGCCGGAACGAGCAGTACTTC
-,-,TRBJ2-1,TRBV2,CASSEAGSRPVGWQFF,TGTGCCAGCAGTGAAGCGGGGTCTAGACCGGTGGGGTGGCAGTTCTTC
-,TRBD2,TRBJ2-7,TRBV5-5,CASSTPAGDYEQYF,TGTGCCAGCAGCACCCCGGCGGGGGACTACGAGCAGTACTTC
-,-,TRBJ2-7,TRBV6-6,CASSYSYRKPYEQYF,TGTGCCAGCAGTTACTCGTACAGAAAACCCTACGAGCAGTACTTC
-,-,TRBJ1-2,TRBV11-2,CASSHPLGIRGYTF,TGTGCCAGCAGCCACCCATTGGGTATAAGGGGCTACACCTTC
-,-,TRBJ2-7,TRBV30,CAWSLTYEQYF,TGTGCCTGGAGCCTGACCTACGAGCAGTACTTC
-,-,TRBJ1-1,TRBV5-1,CASSLGTENTEAFF,TGCGCCAGCAGCCTCGGGACGGAGAACACTGAAGCTTTCTTT
-,-,TRBJ2-1,TRBV9,CASSVGWGDTVVNEQFF,TGTGCCAGCAGCGTCGGATGGGGCGATACTGTGGTAAATGAGCAGTTCTTC
-,TRBD1,TRBJ2-1,TRBV28,CASRPGGSYNEQFF,TGTGCCAGCAGACCAGGGGGCAGCTACAATGAGCAGTTCTTC
few,-,TRBJ1-3,TRBV5-1,CASSYGVGGNTIYF,TGCGCCAGCAGCTATGGGGTGGGTGGAAACACCATATATTTT
-,TRBD1,TRBJ1-2,TRBV10-3,CAISEPRDRAGYTF,TGTGCCATCAGTGAGCCCCGGGACAGAGCTGGCTACACCTTC
-,-,TRBJ1-1,TRBV28,CASINSRAEAFF,TGTGCCAGCATCAATTCTAGGGCTGAAGCTTTCTTT
-,-,TRBJ2-3,TRBV5-1,CASSPDRDTQYF,TGCGCCAGCAGCCCGGACCGTGATACGCAGTATTTT
-,-,TRBJ1-2,TRBV2,CASGGTPQGSYTF,TGTGCCAGCGGGGGGACTCCTCAAGGCAGCTACACCTTC
-,-,TRBJ1-4,TRBV30,CAWTAPLEANEKLFF,TGTGCCTGGACAGCCCCCCTTGAAGCTAATGAAAAACTGTTTTTT
-,-,TRBJ2-7,TRBV7-8,CASSPDGEQYF,TGTGCCAGCAGCCCCGATGGCGAGCAGTACTTC
-,-,TRBJ2-7,TRBV2,CASRATSYEQYF,TGTGCCAGCAGGGCGACTTCCTACGAGCAGTACTTC
once,TRBD1,TRBJ2-7,TRBV6-5,CASSYYGTGGYEQYF,TGTGCCAGCAGTTACTATGGGACAGGGGGCTACGAGCAGTACTTC
-,TRBD1,TRBJ2-7,TRBV19,CASRTEAGGFLGEQYF,TGTGCCAGTAGGACTGAGGCAGGGGGCTTTCTTGGGGAGCAGTACTTC
-,TRBD1,TRBJ1-3,TRBV7-3,CASSSRAGQAGNTIYF,TGTGCCAGCAGCTCCCGCGCCGGACAGGCTGGAAACACCATATATTTT